The clone carrying this TCR beta chain was detected only once. The antigen remains undetermined. The CDR3 runs to 16 residues. V lost 3 bases, J lost 0 bases, and 12 bases lay in between. The germline V gene encodes CDR1 SGHNT and CDR2 YYREEE (reference sequence). The sample originates from a study of T cell responses to AZD1222 COVID-19 vaccine. Study observations and caveats: The number of AZD1222 recipients seropositive at baseline was only five to seven. Most donors were white British and more were female, and clonal diversity was possibly underestimated. Two doses of AZD1222 preceded a rise in Spike-specific TCR breadth and depth.

The table came from immunoSEQ multiplex PCR; TCRdb's copy has only in-frame clones and leaves some out. The table has approximately 300,000 clones, around 93% seen once; the top ten hold roughly 0.5%. The clonotype originates from an adult who received the AZD1222 COVID-19 vaccine. The source material was peripheral blood, sampled 28 days after the second AZD1222 dose. The V and J genes are TRBV5-4 and TRBJ2-2; tentatively, D is TRBD1 (5 bases). The CDR3: CASSSDPGPNTGELFF. The CDR3 DNA sequence: TGTGCCAGCAGCTCGGATCCAGGGCCGAACACCGGGGAGCTGTTTTTT.